The entry below describes one T cell receptor (beta chain). CDR3 size: 16 residues. The germline gives CDR1 MNHEY, CDR2 SVGEGT. Trimming took off 5 bases at V and 9 bases at J, with 22 bases between the two ends. Measured with immunoSEQ multiplex PCR; TCRdb has only the in-frame clones, and not every one. The sample includes approximately 300,000 clones, around 83% of them seen just once. The data derive from a study of blood T cell repertoires in COVID-19. Study summary: Both acute and convalescent COVID-19 samples were obtained from the United States, Italy and Spain.

J is TRBJ1-4 and V is TRBV6-2 or TRBV6-3; D gene uncertain. This clonotype was sampled from a woman aged 45-59 years with acute or convalescent COVID-19. The material sequenced was peripheral blood. CDR3 in amino acids: CASSGLEGTLDQKLFF. In DNA, the CDR3 is TGTGCCAGCAGTGGGCTCGAAGGAACCTTGGATCAAAAACTGTTTTTT.